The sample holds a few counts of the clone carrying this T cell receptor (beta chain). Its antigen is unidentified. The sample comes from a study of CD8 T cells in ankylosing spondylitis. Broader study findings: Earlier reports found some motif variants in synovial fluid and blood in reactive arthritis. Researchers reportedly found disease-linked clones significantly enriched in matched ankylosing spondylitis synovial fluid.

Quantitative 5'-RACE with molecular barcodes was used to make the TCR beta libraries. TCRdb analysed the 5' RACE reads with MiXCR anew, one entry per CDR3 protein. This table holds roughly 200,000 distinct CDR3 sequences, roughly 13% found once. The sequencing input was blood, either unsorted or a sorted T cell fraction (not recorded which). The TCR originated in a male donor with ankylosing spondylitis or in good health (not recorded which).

The CDR3 here is CASRLGNEAFF. CDR3 DNA sequence: TGTGCCAGCAGGCTGGGGAATGAAGCTTTCTTT. V gene TRBV27 combines with J gene TRBJ1-1; D gene unclear. The V end lost 6 bases, the J end lost 7 bases, and 9 bases lay between the germline ends. CDR1 is MNHEY and CDR2 is SMNVEV in the germline V gene (reference sequence). CDR3 length equals 11 residues.